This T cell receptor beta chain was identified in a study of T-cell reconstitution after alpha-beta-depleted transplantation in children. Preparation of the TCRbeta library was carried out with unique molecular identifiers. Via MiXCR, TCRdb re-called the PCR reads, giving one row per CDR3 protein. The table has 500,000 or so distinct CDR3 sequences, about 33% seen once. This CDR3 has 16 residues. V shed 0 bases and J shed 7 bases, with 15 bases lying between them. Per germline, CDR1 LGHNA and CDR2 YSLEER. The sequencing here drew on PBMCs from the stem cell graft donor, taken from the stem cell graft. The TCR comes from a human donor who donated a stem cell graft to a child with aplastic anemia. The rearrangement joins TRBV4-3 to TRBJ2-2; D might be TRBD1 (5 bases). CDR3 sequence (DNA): TGCGCCAGCAGCCAAGATGCTGGGGCTCGTCTCGGGGAGCTGTTTTTT. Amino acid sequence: CASSQDAGARLGELFF.